The 28 T cell receptor beta chains listed next were all sequenced from one sample in a study of T cell responses to AZD1222 COVID-19 vaccine. Using immunoSEQ multiplex PCR, the repertoire was profiled, and TCRdb retains in-frame clones only, with some absent. The table records approximately 190,000 clones, just over 90% of them present only once. The sequences come from peripheral blood, collected on day 0 of AZD1222 vaccination. The receptors stem from an adult in good health.

This rearrangement joins TRBV4-1 to TRBJ1-5; D might be TRBD1 (5 bases). Looked up from germline, CDR1 is MGHRA and CDR2 is YSYEKL. This CDR3 has 14 amino acids. The germline V and J ends were trimmed by 3 bases and 7 bases, with 13 bases remaining between them. The DNA for the CDR3 is TGCGCCAGCAGCCACGGGACCGCTGGACAGCCCCAGCATTTT. Its protein product is CASSHGTAGQPQHF.

The genes are TRBV12-5 and TRBJ2-5; 13 bases map to TRBD2. The CDR3 loop spans 15 amino acids. J was trimmed by 2 bases and V by 4 bases; bases with no gene match: 1. The germline CDR1 and CDR2 sequences are LGHNT and FRNRAP. The CDR3 bases are TGTGCTAGTGGTTCGGGACTAGCGGGACAAGAGACCCAGTACTTC. Translation gives CASGSGLAGQETQYF.

The V and J genes are TRBV11-3 and TRBJ2-7; perhaps TRBD1 as D (6 bases). The CDR3 spans 13 residues. With 5 bases removed from V and 4 bases from J, the gap between germline ends came to 12 bases. Germline CDR1 SGHNT, CDR2 YENEEA. The CDR3 DNA sequence: TGTGCCAGCAGCGGAAAAACAGGGTACGAGCAGTACTTC. Its protein is CASSGKTGYEQYF.

This chain uses TRBV19 with TRBJ2-7, with D maybe TRBD2 (5 bases). This CDR3 contains 11 residues. The V gene's germline CDR1 is LNHDA and CDR2 SQIVND (reference sequence). Trimming took off 10 bases at V and 2 bases at J, with 9 bases between the two ends. The CDR3 DNA sequence: TGTGCCACCCGGGGAACCTACGAGCAGTACTTC. Residues: CATRGTYEQYF.

A single count supports this clone. This sequence joins TRBV5-1 and TRBJ1-1, with D maybe TRBD1 (5 bases). Germline V CDR1 and CDR2: SGHRS, YFSETQ. This CDR3 is 13 amino acids long. V lost 4 bases, J lost 4 bases, and 11 bases lay in between. The CDR3 region has the DNA TGCGCCAGCAGCCCAGGGTTTGGCACTGAAGCTTTCTTT. As protein: CASSPGFGTEAFF.

The chain has TRBV11-3 and TRBJ2-2; 10 bases fit TRBD2. Per germline, CDR1 SGHNT and CDR2 YENEEA. This CDR3 has 17 residues. Trimming took 3 bases from V and 4 from J; bases not matched to a gene: 8. The CDR3 is CASSFAGLASPTGELFF. Written as DNA, the CDR3 is TGTGCCAGCAGCTTCGCGGGACTAGCGAGTCCCACCGGGGAGCTGTTTTTT. Variable domain in full (rest from reference TRBV11-3 and TRBJ2-2): EAGVVQSPRYKIIEKKQPVAFWCNPISGHNTLYWYLQNLGQGPELLIRYENEEAVDDSQLPKDRFSAERLKGVDSTLKIQPAELGDSAVYLCASSFAGLASPTGELFFGEGSRLTVL.

The rearrangement links TRBV7-2 to TRBJ2-7, with 8 bases lining up with TRBD2. The CDR3 loop spans 15 amino acids. Unmatched junction bases numbered 2, after V lost 1 base and J lost 0 bases. The V gene's germline CDR1 is SGHTA and CDR2 FQGNSA. The CDR3 loop reads CASSLEAGVSYEQYF. DNA for the CDR3: TGTGCCAGCAGCTTAGAAGCGGGGGTCTCCTACGAGCAGTACTTC.

This chain uses TRBV28 with TRBJ1-4, with D possibly matching TRBD1 (6 bases). CDR3 length: 17 amino acids. Germline-derived CDR1 and CDR2 are MDHEN and SYDVKM. Trimming shortened V by 4 bases and J by 7 bases, and 22 bases separated the two germline ends. CDR3 DNA sequence: TGTGCCAGCAGTTCAACCCCCGCAGGGGCGGGGAGTGAAAAACTGTTTTTT. It specifies CASSSTPAGAGSEKLFF.

Comment on this clone: The sample contains more than one DNA sequence encoding this CDR3. The chain uses TRBV12-3 or TRBV12-4 and TRBJ2-5; D gene uncertain. This CDR3 contains 11 residues. The V end lost 1 base, the J end lost 5 bases, and 2 bases lay between the germline ends. The CDR3: CASSLGETQYF. In DNA form, the CDR3 reads TGTGCCAGCAGTTTAGGTGAGACCCAGTACTTC.

This chain connects TRBV5-6 to TRBJ1-2; the D gene is possibly TRBD1 (6 bases). The CDR3 covers 16 residues. Looked up from germline, CDR1 is SGHDT and CDR2 is YYEEEE. V lost 7 bases and J lost 0, with 19 bases in between. CDR3 residues: CASYPGQRPANYGYTF. CDR3 sequence (DNA): TGTGCCAGCTACCCAGGACAGAGACCAGCTAACTATGGCTACACCTTC.

This rearrangement joins TRBV5-1 to TRBJ1-1; D call uncertain. The germline V gene has CDR1 SGHRS and CDR2 YFSETQ. Trimming took off 0 bases at V and 0 bases at J, with 12 bases between the two ends. The CDR3 length is 16 residues. In DNA form, the CDR3 reads TGCGCCAGCAGCTTGGCCGGCGCGGGCTTGAACACTGAAGCTTTCTTT. Its protein is CASSLAGAGLNTEAFF.

The chain links TRBV19 to TRBJ1-5; D is unresolved. The length of the CDR3 is 15 residues. Germline V CDR1 and CDR2: LNHDA, SQIVND (reference sequence). Trimming removed 4 bases at V and 6 bases at J, with 16 bases between. The CDR3, as DNA: TGTGCCAGTAGTACTGTTCCCGGAATGGTTCAGCCCCAGCATTTT. It is translated as CASSTVPGMVQPQHF.

Details on this clone: Different DNA sequences within this sample yield the same CDR3. The chain combines TRBV7-9 with TRBJ2-6; D not resolved. Germline CDR1 SEHNR, CDR2 FQNEAQ (reference sequence). The V and J ends lost 3 bases and 0 bases respectively, with 6 bases between them. CDR3 length: 15 amino acids. The CDR3 sequence: CASSLGGSGANVLTF. The CDR3 DNA is TGTGCCAGCAGCTTGGGTGGCTCTGGGGCCAACGTCCTGACTTTC.

The genes are TRBV28 and TRBJ1-1, with D maybe TRBD1 (5 bases). V shed 2 bases and J shed 5 bases, with 12 bases lying between them. Per germline, CDR1 MDHEN and CDR2 SYDVKM. CDR3 length: 14 residues. The CDR3 coding sequence is TGTGCCAGCAGTTTAAGGGCGTGGGGGACTGAAGCTTTCTTT. Translating it yields CASSLRAWGTEAFF.

The rearrangement joins TRBV24-1 to TRBJ2-5; 8 bases line up with TRBD2. From germline, CDR1 is KGHDR and CDR2 SFDVKD. Losses at the gene ends were 4 bases for V and 7 bases for J; bases not matched to a gene: 7. The CDR3 contains 14 residues. CDR3 sequence reads: CATSDLGLAGTQYF. The CDR3 DNA is TGTGCCACCAGTGACCTCGGACTAGCCGGGACCCAGTACTTC.

This clone was found once. The chain combines TRBV5-6 with TRBJ2-7, with TRBD1 matching 7 bases. Unmatched junction bases numbered 8, after V lost 0 bases and J lost 2 bases. Germline V gene data show CDR1 as SGHDT and CDR2 as YYEEEE. CDR3 length equals 16 residues. The CDR3 region is CASSLVPQTGAYEQYF. DNA of the CDR3: TGTGCCAGCAGCTTGGTTCCTCAAACAGGGGCCTACGAGCAGTACTTC.

The V and J genes are TRBV7-2 and TRBJ2-1; D possibly corresponds to TRBD1 (5 bases). With 1 base removed from V and 1 base from J, the gap between germline ends came to 8 bases. The CDR3 is made up of 15 amino acids. Germline V gene data show CDR1 as SGHTA and CDR2 as FQGNSA. Here the CDR3 reads CASSLGQGSYNEQFF. CDR3 DNA sequence: TGTGCCAGCAGCTTAGGCCAGGGATCCTACAATGAGCAGTTCTTC.

The genes are TRBV28 and TRBJ2-6; no reliable D call. The germline gives CDR1 MDHEN, CDR2 SYDVKM. V lost 10 bases, J lost 0 bases, and 10 bases lay in between. CDR3 length: 14 residues. The CDR3 protein is CATGSSSGANVLTF. In DNA, the CDR3 is TGTGCCACTGGGTCAAGCTCTGGGGCCAACGTCCTGACTTTC.

V gene TRBV11-2 combines with J gene TRBJ2-7; D gene ambiguous. From germline, CDR1 is SGHAT and CDR2 FQNNGV. V lost 0 bases to trimming and J lost 3 bases, with 12 bases between them. The CDR3 contains 15 residues. The CDR3 nucleotides are TGTGCCAGCAGCTTAGAAGTAGGAGAGTACTACGAGCAGTACTTC. It codes for CASSLEVGEYYEQYF.

This clone was observed a handful of times. J is TRBJ2-3 and V is TRBV5-1; tentative D call: TRBD1 (6 bases). The CDR3 loop spans 14 amino acids. The germline V gene has CDR1 SGHRS and CDR2 YFSETQ. Trimming removed 2 bases at V and 2 bases at J, with 9 bases between. CDR3 in DNA: TGCGCCAGCAGCTTTGACAGGAACACAGATACGCAGTATTTT. Amino acid sequence: CASSFDRNTDTQYF.

The chain has TRBV19 and TRBJ1-2; D is unresolved. CDR1 LNHDA and CDR2 SQIVND come from the germline V gene (reference sequence). Trimming stripped 3 bases from V and 4 bases from J, with 9 bases between. The CDR3 is made up of 13 amino acids. DNA of the CDR3: TGTGCCAGTAGTATCAATGCCGGCTATGGCTACACCTTC. Translation: CASSINAGYGYTF.

The chain has TRBV27 and TRBJ1-2; 10 bases fit TRBD1. The CDR3 is made up of 13 amino acids. Trimming cost V 4 bases and J 4 bases; bases outside gene matches: 0. Germline V gene lookup returns CDR1 MNHEY and CDR2 SMNVEV (reference sequence). DNA for the CDR3: TGTGCCAGCAGTTGGGACAGGGGCTATGGCTACACCTTC. Translation: CASSWDRGYGYTF.

This sequence joins TRBV28 and TRBJ1-1, with D hard to call. Per germline, CDR1 MDHEN and CDR2 SYDVKM. V dropped 5 bases and J dropped 1 base, with 11 bases sitting between them. The CDR3 has 14 amino acids. The chain's CDR3 is CASSLTQENTEAFF. The CDR3 nucleotides read TGTGCCAGCAGTCTAACCCAAGAGAACACTGAAGCTTTCTTT.

The chain couples TRBV4-3 to TRBJ1-2, with D unclear. Per the germline V gene, CDR1 is LGHNA and CDR2 is YSLEER. The CDR3 has 14 amino acids. The V and J ends lost 1 base and 7 bases respectively, with 13 bases between them. This CDR3 reads CASSQVGEDRGYTF. DNA of the CDR3: TGCGCCAGCAGCCAAGTCGGGGAGGACCGTGGCTACACCTTC.

DNA of the CDR3: TGTGCCAGCAGCTTAGAGGGAGCTAATGAAAAACTGTTTTTT. It encodes CASSLEGANEKLFF. The chain uses TRBV7-9 and TRBJ1-4; D is unclear. The CDR3 is made up of 14 amino acids. Germline CDR1 and CDR2: SEHNR and FQNEAQ (reference sequence). Between the trimmed V and J ends, which lost 1 base and 3 bases, there was a span of 6 bases.

V gene TRBV4-1 combines with J gene TRBJ1-1, with 11 nucleotides matching TRBD1. Germline CDR1 is MGHRA and CDR2 is YSYEKL. The V gene end was trimmed by 1 base and the J gene end by 10 bases; junction bases not matched to a gene: 2. The CDR3 is 13 residues long. The CDR3, as DNA: TGCGCCAGCAGCCAAGTGGGACAGGGGGGAGCTTTCTTT. This gives the protein CASSQVGQGGAFF.

The rearrangement links TRBV6-5 to TRBJ1-4, with TRBD1 matching over 7 bases. The CDR3 sequence is 14 residues long. Germline V gene sequence: CDR1 MNHEY, CDR2 SVGAGI. Trimming took 8 bases from V and 8 from J; bases not matched to a gene: 11. The CDR3 region has the DNA TGTGCCAGCGGAACCGGGACAGTAATCGAAAAACTGTTTTTT. It yields the protein CASGTGTVIEKLFF.

This clone was picked up a small number of times. This chain uses TRBV18 with TRBJ1-6; 7 bases fit TRBD1. CDR1 KGHSH and CDR2 LQKENI come from the germline V gene. This CDR3 has 16 residues. V lost 4 bases, J lost 10 bases, and 13 bases stayed unmatched. CDR3 amino acids: CASSQNRQGGGSPLHF. CDR3 DNA sequence: TGTGCCAGCTCACAGAATAGACAGGGAGGCGGATCACCCCTCCACTTT.